These T cell receptor beta chains were read from a single sample in a study of vaccination and CD4 T cells after COVID-19. TCRdb processed the PCR reads anew with MiXCR; each CDR3 protein has one entry. This table holds about 9,000 distinct CDR3 sequences, about three fifths found once. Their cognate antigens are unknown. Sequenced material: CD4+ T cells from blood, cultured in vitro. The receptors stem from a human donor who had recovered from COVID-19. The CDR3 runs from the conserved cysteine through the conserved F or W. Each record gives: D gene, clone size, J gene, V gene, CDR3 DNA, CDR3 protein. D genes are given only for firm matches. Clone size is stated in some rows and not others, as once, few, many or a class when expanded.

. | few | TRBJ2-2 | TRBV15 | TGTGCCACCAGCAGGTTAGACACCGGGGAGCTGTTTTTT | CATSRLDTGELFF
. | . | TRBJ1-5 | TRBV5-1 | TGCGCCAGCAGCTTGGAACCAGGGTGGGAACAGCCCCAGCATTTT | CASSLEPGWEQPQHF
. | . | TRBJ2-5 | TRBV7-9 | TGTGCCAGCAGCTGGGAAGGAGAGACCCAGTACTTC | CASSWEGETQYF
. | . | TRBJ1-5 | TRBV19 | TGTGCCAGTAGTATAGACAGGGGAAGACAGCCCCAGCATTTT | CASSIDRGRQPQHF
. | few | TRBJ1-6 | TRBV6-1 | TGTGCCAGCAGTGGAGGAACAACAGGGAGGAATTCACCCCTCCACTTT | CASSGGTTGRNSPLHF
TRBD1 | . | TRBJ1-2 | TRBV9 | TGTGCCAGCAGCGTTTTACAGGGGAGCCTAAACTATGGCTACACCTTC | CASSVLQGSLNYGYTF
TRBD1 | . | TRBJ1-2 | TRBV10-3 | TGTGCCATCAGTGAGCCGGGACAGGGGGCGGCGGGCTACACCTTC | CAISEPGQGAAGYTF
. | few | TRBJ1-2 | TRBV20-1 | TGCAGTGCTAGAGACAGTACTAACTATGGCTACACCTTC | CSARDSTNYGYTF
. | . | TRBJ1-5 | TRBV28 | TGTGCCAGCAGCGTACCCGGGGTCCCCAATCAGCCCCAGCATTTT | CASSVPGVPNQPQHF
TRBD1 | . | TRBJ1-6 | TRBV27 | TGTGCCAGCAGTTTCGATTCGACAGGGCGCTATAATTCACCCCTCCACTTT | CASSFDSTGRYNSPLHF
. | few | TRBJ1-1 | TRBV11-2 | TGTGCCAGCAGCCAAGGAGGGAACACTGAAGCTTTCTTT | CASSQGGNTEAFF
. | . | TRBJ1-1 | TRBV6-1 | TGTGCCAGCAGACTCGGCCTGAACACTGAAGCTTTCTTT | CASRLGLNTEAFF
TRBD1 | . | TRBJ2-7 | TRBV19 | TGTGCCAGTAGTATCCACAGGGGGGTATCCTACGAGCAGTACTTC | CASSIHRGVSYEQYF
TRBD1 | few | TRBJ2-2 | TRBV6-1 | TGTGCCAGCAGCACCGGGACAGGGACCACCGGGGAGCTGTTTTTT | CASSTGTGTTGELFF
. | . | TRBJ2-5 | TRBV6-1 | TGTGCCAGCAGATTGGGGCATATCCAAGAGACCCAGTACTTC | CASRLGHIQETQYF
. | few | TRBJ1-1 | TRBV19 | TGTGCCAGTAGTCTCGGGGGAGGGGCGGCGAACACTGAAGCTTTCTTT | CASSLGGGAANTEAFF
TRBD2 | . | TRBJ2-5 | TRBV6-5 | TGTGCCAGCAGTTATACTAGCGGGGGGGTGGAGACCCAGTACTTC | CASSYTSGGVETQYF
TRBD1 | . | TRBJ2-3 | TRBV6-2/TRBV6-3 | TGTGCCACCAAACAACGGCAGGGGGTCGCAGATACGCAGTATTTT | CATKQRQGVADTQYF
TRBD2 | . | TRBJ2-3 | TRBV5-4 | TGTGCCAGCAGCTTGGGGCCCCTAGCGGGAGACCCAGATACGCAGTATTTT | CASSLGPLAGDPDTQYF
. | medium-sized | TRBJ1-5 | TRBV5-1 | TGCGCCAGCAGCTTGGGGGTTGATAGCAATCAGCCCCAGCATTTT | CASSLGVDSNQPQHF
TRBD2 | . | TRBJ2-3 | TRBV19 | TGTGCCAGTAATCTGCGACTAGCGAACACAGATACGCAGTATTTT | CASNLRLANTDTQYF
. | once | TRBJ1-1 | TRBV28 | TGTGCCAGCAGTTCCCTCTTGAACACTGAAGCTTTCTTT | CASSSLLNTEAFF
TRBD1 | large | TRBJ1-2 | TRBV2 | TGTGCCAGCAGTGAAGGTCAGGGGGCGGGTGGCTACACCTTC | CASSEGQGAGGYTF
. | few | TRBJ1-2 | TRBV12-3/TRBV12-4 | TGTGCCAGCAGGGGGGGGCACCCCTATGGCTACACCTTC | CASRGGHPYGYTF
TRBD1 | . | TRBJ1-2 | TRBV5-1 | TGCGCCAGCAGCCCCACAGGGGAAATCAACTATGGCTACACCTTC | CASSPTGEINYGYTF
. | . | TRBJ1-2 | TRBV27 | TGTGCCAGCAGTTCCTCAGGGAGTACGCTGTACGATGGCTACACCTTC | CASSSSGSTLYDGYTF
. | . | TRBJ2-1 | TRBV24-1 | TGTGCCACCAGTGACCGTATAGAGCAGTTCTTC | CATSDRIEQFF
. | . | TRBJ1-3 | TRBV5-4 | TGTGCCAGCAGCTTGCTTGACTCTGGAAACACCATATATTTT | CASSLLDSGNTIYF
. | once | TRBJ2-2 | TRBV21-1 | TGTGCCAGCAGCAAATCCCTAAAACCCACCGGGGAGCTGTTTTTT | CASSKSLKPTGELFF
. | . | TRBJ1-5 | TRBV12-3/TRBV12-4 | TGTGCCAGCAGTCAGGGACGGTTTCAGGTCCAGCATTTT | CASSQGRFQVQHF
. | few | TRBJ2-1 | TRBV19 | TGTGCCAGTAGTTTCACTGGGATGGAGCAGTTCTTC | CASSFTGMEQFF
. | . | TRBJ1-1 | TRBV12-3/TRBV12-4 | TGTGCCAGCAGCCGATTTATCGACACTGAAGCTTTCTTT | CASSRFIDTEAFF
TRBD2 | few | TRBJ2-7 | TRBV20-1 | TGCAGTGCTGAGAACGGACTAGCGGGAGGTCGAGGCGAGCAGTACTTC | CSAENGLAGGRGEQYF
. | . | TRBJ2-7 | TRBV27 | TGTGCCAGCAGTTTAATGGGGGTAAGCTCCTACGAGCAGTACTTC | CASSLMGVSSYEQYF
. | . | TRBJ2-2 | TRBV6-4 | TGTGCCAGCAGGGGTACAGGCACCGGGGAGCTGTTTTTT | CASRGTGTGELFF
TRBD1 | . | TRBJ1-3 | TRBV6-2/TRBV6-3 | TGTGCCAGCAGTGAACAGGGGGCCCTCTCTGGAAACACCATATATTTT | CASSEQGALSGNTIYF
. | . | TRBJ2-4 | TRBV21-1 | TGTGCCAGCAGCAAAACAGGGCGGAACATTCAGTACTTC | CASSKTGRNIQYF
. | . | TRBJ2-1 | TRBV7-2 | TGTGCCAGCAGCCCAGCTGGGGTGGGGGGAAGTGAGCAGTTCTTC | CASSPAGVGGSEQFF
. | . | TRBJ1-3 | TRBV14 | TGTGCCAGCAGCCCCTGGGCGGTGGGAAACACCATATATTTT | CASSPWAVGNTIYF
TRBD1 | few | TRBJ1-5 | TRBV27 | TGTGCCAGCAGTCAGACAGGGAGTGGCAATCAGCCCCAGCATTTT | CASSQTGSGNQPQHF
TRBD1 | few | TRBJ1-5 | TRBV20-1 | TGCAGTGCTAGAAGCGGACAGGGTCTAAGCAATCAGCCCCAGCATTTT | CSARSGQGLSNQPQHF
TRBD1 | . | TRBJ1-2 | TRBV10-1 | TGCGCCAGCAGTGATCCCGGGACAGGGCTTAGAGGCTACACCTTC | CASSDPGTGLRGYTF
. | few | TRBJ1-2 | TRBV7-7 | TGTGCTAGCAGCTTTGGGGATAACTATGGCTACACCTTC | CASSFGDNYGYTF
. | . | TRBJ1-2 | TRBV15 | TGTGCCACCAGCAGAGGCGGGGAGCGAGCTAACTATGGCTACACCTTC | CATSRGGERANYGYTF
. | . | TRBJ1-1 | TRBV11-3 | TGTGCCAGCAGCGGCGAAGGGTGGGACACTGAAGCTTTCTTT | CASSGEGWDTEAFF
. | . | TRBJ1-1 | TRBV6-1 | TGTGCCAGCCGCTTCCGGTCGTCCGCTGAAGCTTTCTTT | CASRFRSSAEAFF
. | . | TRBJ1-1 | TRBV10-3 | TGTGCCACTAGGGCAGAGAACACTGAAGCTTTCTTT | CATRAENTEAFF